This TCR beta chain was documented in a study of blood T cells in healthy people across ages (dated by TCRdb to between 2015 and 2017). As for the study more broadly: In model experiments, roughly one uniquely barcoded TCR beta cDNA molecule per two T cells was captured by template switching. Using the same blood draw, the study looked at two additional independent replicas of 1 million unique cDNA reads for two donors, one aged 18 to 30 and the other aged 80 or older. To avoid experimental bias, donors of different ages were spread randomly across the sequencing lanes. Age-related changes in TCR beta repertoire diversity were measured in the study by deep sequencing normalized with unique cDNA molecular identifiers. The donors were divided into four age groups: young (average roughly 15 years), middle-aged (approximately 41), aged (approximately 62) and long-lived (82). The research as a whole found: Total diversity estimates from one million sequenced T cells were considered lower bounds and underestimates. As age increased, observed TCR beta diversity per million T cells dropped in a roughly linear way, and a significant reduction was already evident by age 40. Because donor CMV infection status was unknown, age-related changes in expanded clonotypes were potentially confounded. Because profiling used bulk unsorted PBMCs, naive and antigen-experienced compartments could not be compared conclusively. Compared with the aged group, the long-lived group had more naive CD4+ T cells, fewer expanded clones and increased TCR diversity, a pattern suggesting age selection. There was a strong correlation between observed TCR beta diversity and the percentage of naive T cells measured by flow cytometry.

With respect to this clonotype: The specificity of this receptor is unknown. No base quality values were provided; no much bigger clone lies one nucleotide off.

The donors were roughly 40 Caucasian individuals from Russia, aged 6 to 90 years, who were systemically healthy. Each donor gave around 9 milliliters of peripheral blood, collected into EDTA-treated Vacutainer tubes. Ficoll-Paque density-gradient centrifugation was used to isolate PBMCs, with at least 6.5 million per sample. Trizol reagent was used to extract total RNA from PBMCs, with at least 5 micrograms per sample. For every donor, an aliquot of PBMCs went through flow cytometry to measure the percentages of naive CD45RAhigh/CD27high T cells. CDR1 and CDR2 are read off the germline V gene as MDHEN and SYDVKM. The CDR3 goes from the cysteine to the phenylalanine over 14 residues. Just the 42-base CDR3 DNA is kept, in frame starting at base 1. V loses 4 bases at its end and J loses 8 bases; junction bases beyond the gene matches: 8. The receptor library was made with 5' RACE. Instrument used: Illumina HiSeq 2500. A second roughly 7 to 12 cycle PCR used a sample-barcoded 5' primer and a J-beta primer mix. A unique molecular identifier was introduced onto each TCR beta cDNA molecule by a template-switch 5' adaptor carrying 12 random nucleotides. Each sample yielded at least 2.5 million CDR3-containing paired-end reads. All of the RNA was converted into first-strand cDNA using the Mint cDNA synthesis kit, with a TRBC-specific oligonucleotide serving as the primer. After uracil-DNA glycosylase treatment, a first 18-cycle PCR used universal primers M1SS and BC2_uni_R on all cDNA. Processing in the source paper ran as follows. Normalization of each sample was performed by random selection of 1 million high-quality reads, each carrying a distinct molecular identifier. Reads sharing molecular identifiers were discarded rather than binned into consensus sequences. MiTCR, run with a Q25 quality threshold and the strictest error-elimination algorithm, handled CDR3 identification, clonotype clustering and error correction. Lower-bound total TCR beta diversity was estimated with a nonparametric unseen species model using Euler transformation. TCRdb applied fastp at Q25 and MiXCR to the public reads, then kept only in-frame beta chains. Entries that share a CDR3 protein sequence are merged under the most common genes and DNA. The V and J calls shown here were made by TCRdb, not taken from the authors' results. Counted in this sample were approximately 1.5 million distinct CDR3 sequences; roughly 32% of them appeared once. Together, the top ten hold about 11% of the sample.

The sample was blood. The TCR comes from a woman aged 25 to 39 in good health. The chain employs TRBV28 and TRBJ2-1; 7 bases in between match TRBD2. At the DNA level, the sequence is TGTGCCAGCAGTTCCGGGGGAGGGCCTGATGAGCAGTTCTTC. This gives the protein CASSSGGGPDEQFF.